The 27 T cell receptor beta chains in this list originate from one sample, sequenced in a study of PD-1 blockade in classical Hodgkin lymphoma. Sequenced by immunoSEQ multiplex PCR; TCRdb stores in-frame clones only, minus some. Altogether roughly 10,000 clones are present, around 80% being singletons, with the ten largest covering roughly 35%. Brentuximab vedotin exposure varied, and every patient relapsed after autologous stem cell transplantation. Source: peripheral blood mononuclear cells (PBMCs), taken before the second cycle of nivolumab. These receptors originate from a human donor with classical Hodgkin lymphoma.

This clone was seen once. The chain has TRBV27 and TRBJ2-2, with D possibly matching TRBD2 (5 bases). Trimming took 6 bases from V and 1 from J, leaving 15 bases between them. This CDR3 has 16 residues. Germline V gene data show CDR1 as MNHEY and CDR2 as SMNVEV (reference sequence). The CDR3 bases are TGTGCCAGCAGATCTATAGCGCGAGAGAACACCGGGGAGCTGTTTTTT. Its protein is CASRSIARENTGELFF.

The chain uses TRBV7-6 and TRBJ2-1, with D perhaps TRBD2 (6 bases). Deletions cut 0 bases from V and 5 bases from J, with 8 bases between. The CDR3 has 14 residues. Germline V CDR1 and CDR2: SGHVS, FNYEAQ. This CDR3 reads CASSLATRNNEQFF. CDR3 DNA: TGTGCCAGCAGCTTAGCGACTAGAAACAATGAGCAGTTCTTC. Combining the CDR3 with reference TRBV7-6 and TRBJ2-1 gives the whole variable domain GAGVSQSPRYKVTKRGQDVALRCDPISGHVSLYWYRQALGQGPEFLTYFNYEAQQDKSGLPNDRFSAERPEGSISTLTIQRTEQRDSAMYRCASSLATRNNEQFFGPGTRLTVL.

Remarks on this clone: Mismatch with germline at one junction end may stem from a read error. Other DNA sequences of this sample code for an identical CDR3. The chain combines TRBV5-1 with TRBJ2-7; D possibly corresponds to TRBD2 (6 bases). This CDR3 contains 14 residues. Germline V gene data show CDR1 as SGHRS and CDR2 as YFSETQ. Here the CDR3 reads CASSLTSLSYEQYF. The CDR3 DNA is TGTGCCAGCAGCTTGACTAGTTTGAGCTACGAGCAGTACTTC.

The chain uses TRBV10-3 and TRBJ2-7, with D perhaps TRBD1 (6 bases). CDR3 size: 14 residues. Germline CDR1 ENHRY, CDR2 SYGVKD. Trimming cost V 2 bases and J 3 bases, with 11 bases left between them. The CDR3 loop is CAISEGQKSYEQYF. CDR3 nucleotide sequence: TGTGCCATCAGTGAGGGACAGAAAAGCTACGAGCAGTACTTC.

The chain is built from TRBV25-1 and TRBJ2-7; 10 bases align to TRBD2. This CDR3 is 15 amino acids long. Germline trimming cut 3 bases from V and 0 bases from J; bases unmatched to any gene: 2. CDR1 is MGHDK, CDR2 SYGVNS, per germline. CDR3 DNA sequence: TGTGCCAGCAGTGAGACTAGCGGGTACTCCTACGAGCAGTACTTC. Translated, it gives CASSETSGYSYEQYF.

The chain is built from TRBV19 and TRBJ2-5; D is possibly TRBD2 (5 bases). The CDR3 is made up of 15 amino acids. Germline CDR1 and CDR2: LNHDA and SQIVND (reference sequence). V was pared by 1 base and J by 2 bases, with 11 bases between. The CDR3 sequence is CASSIGAVQQETQYF. For the CDR3, the DNA is TGTGCCAGTAGTATAGGAGCGGTACAGCAAGAGACCCAGTACTTC.

The CDR3 here is CASSPGQTNLYEQYF. The CDR3 DNA is TGTGCCAGCTCACCCGGGCAGACTAACCTTTACGAGCAGTACTTC. The chain employs TRBV18 and TRBJ2-7, with D perhaps matching TRBD2 (5 bases). CDR1 and CDR2 (germline): KGHSH, LQKENI. The CDR3 extends over 15 amino acids. V shed 3 bases and J shed 4 bases, with 16 bases lying between them.

The V call is TRBV9, the J call TRBJ2-3; D gene uncertain. Trimming left V 0 bases short and J 6 bases short, with 5 bases between. This CDR3 comprises 12 residues. Germline CDR1 reads SGDLS; CDR2 reads YYNGEE. The CDR3 loop is CASSVGPDTQYF. CDR3 in DNA: TGTGCCAGCAGCGTAGGGCCGGATACGCAGTATTTT.

The V call is TRBV2, the J call TRBJ1-2; 8 nucleotides line up with TRBD1. The germline gives CDR1 SNHLY, CDR2 FYNNEI. Trimming removed 8 bases from V and 7 bases from J; junction bases left unmatched: 6. The CDR3 runs 12 residues. CDR3 nucleotides: TGTGCCAGCGGGGGGACAGGCGGTGGCTACACCTTC. Protein product: CASGGTGGGYTF.

V usage is TRBV7-8 and J usage is TRBJ1-1; tentative D call: TRBD1 (5 bases). The CDR3 contains 15 residues. Trimming took 1 base from V and 4 from J, leaving 13 bases between them. The V gene's germline CDR1 is SGHVS and CDR2 FQNEAQ. Written as DNA, the CDR3 is TGTGCCAGCAGCTTAGGACGCCGGGGGGGCACTGAAGCTTTCTTT. This gives the protein CASSLGRRGGTEAFF.

This clone was seen once. The chain carries TRBV7-8 and TRBJ2-2; a weak D match, TRBD1 (7 bases). Germline V gene lookup returns CDR1 SGHVS and CDR2 FQNEAQ. The CDR3 spans 18 residues. V shed 3 bases and J shed 5 bases, with 22 bases lying between them. The CDR3 coding sequence is TGTGCCAGCAGCTTCGACAGGGAATCGACTAGTGATACCGGGGAGCTGTTTTTT. Its protein product is CASSFDRESTSDTGELFF.

The chain has TRBV11-2 and TRBJ2-5; TRBD2 agrees at 13 bases. Germline loops: CDR1 SGHAT, CDR2 FQNNGV. The V segment lost 2 bases and the J segment 5 bases; nucleotides outside the gene matches: 5. The CDR3 has 16 residues. CDR3 coding DNA: TGTGCCAGCAGCTTATGGACTAGCGGGAGCGTGGAGACCCAGTACTTC. This gives the protein CASSLWTSGSVETQYF. Combining the CDR3 with reference TRBV11-2 and TRBJ2-5 gives the whole variable domain EAGVAQSPRYKIIEKRQSVAFWCNPISGHATLYWYQQILGQGPKLLIQFQNNGVVDDSQLPKDRFSAERLKGVDSTLKIQPAKLEDSAVYLCASSLWTSGSVETQYFGPGTRLLVL.

This chain links TRBV10-1 with TRBJ2-7; TRBD2 agrees at 7 bases. After removal of 4 bases from V and 1 base from J, the junction contained 1 base not matched to a gene. CDR3 size: 13 residues. Germline-derived CDR1 and CDR2 are WNHNN and SYGVQD (reference sequence). Written as DNA, the CDR3 is TGCGCCAGCAGTGCGGGGGGTTCCTACGAGCAGTACTTC. Protein product: CASSAGGSYEQYF.

To note about this clone: The same CDR3 also results from other DNA sequences found in this sample. The chain has TRBV5-1 and TRBJ2-1; 11 nucleotides agree with TRBD2. Per germline, CDR1 SGHRS and CDR2 YFSETQ. The V segment lost 5 bases and the J segment 10 bases; nucleotides outside the gene matches: 14. The CDR3 runs to 16 residues. The chain's CDR3 is CASSQITSGRWGEQFF. The CDR3 nucleotides read TGCGCCAGCAGTCAAATAACTAGCGGGAGATGGGGCGAGCAGTTCTTC.

The rearrangement uses TRBV7-3 and TRBJ2-7, with 9 bases aligning to TRBD2. The length of the CDR3 is 15 residues. From germline, CDR1 is SGHTA and CDR2 FQGTGA. V shed 3 bases, J shed 1 base, and the junction held 4 bases outside the gene matches. CDR3 loop: CASSLNSGSSYEQYF. In DNA, the CDR3 is TGTGCCAGCAGCTTGAATAGCGGGAGTTCCTACGAGCAGTACTTC.

The J gene is TRBJ1-1, the V gene TRBV28; D is perhaps TRBD1 (6 bases). CDR1 is MDHEN and CDR2 is SYDVKM in the germline V gene. The CDR3 contains 14 residues. The V end was cut by 7 bases, the J end by 1 base, with 13 bases between. The CDR3 bases are TGTGCCAGCATTTCGGGACACCCGAACACTGAAGCTTTCTTT. This gives the protein CASISGHPNTEAFF.

The V call is TRBV18, the J call TRBJ1-3, with D hard to call. Germline lookup yields CDR1 KGHSH and CDR2 LQKENI. The V gene lost 3 bases and the J gene lost 1 base, with 4 bases spanning the gap. This CDR3 region has 13 residues. The CDR3 coding sequence is TGTGCCAGCTCACCCCTTTCTGGAAACACCATATATTTT. Amino acids: CASSPLSGNTIYF. Variable domain in full (rest from reference TRBV18 and TRBJ1-3): NAGVMQNPRHLVRRRGQEARLRCSPMKGHSHVYWYRQLPEEGLKFMVYLQKENIIDESGMPKERFSAEFPKEGPSILRIQQVVRGDSAAYFCASSPLSGNTIYFGEGSWLTVV.

The chain carries TRBV27 and TRBJ1-2; D gene ambiguous. Trimming took off 5 bases at V and 2 bases at J, with 6 bases between the two ends. The CDR3 extends over 12 amino acids. Germline V gives CDR1 MNHEY, CDR2 SMNVEV (reference sequence). CDR3 bases: TGTGCCAGCAGTCCCGGGAACTATGGCTACACCTTC. This encodes CASSPGNYGYTF.

The chain employs TRBV30 and TRBJ2-1; 11 positions match TRBD2. V lost 0 bases, J lost 7 bases, and 5 bases stayed unmatched. Per the germline V gene, CDR1 is GTSNPN and CDR2 is SVGIG (reference sequence). This CDR3 has 15 residues. CDR3 region: CAWSVLAGVGNEQFF. In DNA form, the CDR3 reads TGTGCCTGGAGTGTACTAGCGGGAGTCGGGAATGAGCAGTTCTTC. Full variable domain (rest looked up from reference TRBV30 and TRBJ2-1): SQTIHQWPATLVQPVGSPLSLECTVEGTSNPNLYWYRQAAGRGLQLLFYSVGIGQISSEVPQNLSASRPQDRQFILSSKKLLLSDSGFYLCAWSVLAGVGNEQFFGPGTRLTVL.

V and J are TRBV2 and TRBJ2-7; 7 bases line up with TRBD1. Germline CDR1 and CDR2: SNHLY and FYNNEI. V lost 3 bases, J lost 4 bases, and 6 bases stayed unmatched. The CDR3 runs to 14 residues. The chain's CDR3 is CASSERGLSYEQYF. The CDR3 region has the DNA TGTGCCAGCAGTGAGAGGGGGCTATCGTACGAGCAGTACTTC. Supplemented by reference TRBV2 and TRBJ2-7, the full variable domain reads EPEVTQTPSHQVTQMGQEVILRCVPISNHLYFYWYRQILGQKVEFLVSFYNNEISEKSEIFDDQFSVERPDGSNFTLKIRSTKLEDSAMYFCASSERGLSYEQYFGPGTRLTVT.

J is TRBJ2-1 and V is TRBV29-1, with 11 bases matching TRBD2. The germline CDR1 and CDR2 sequences are SQVTM and ANQGSEA. J gave up 10 bases and V 3 bases, and 11 bases lay outside the gene matches. This CDR3 is built from 15 residues. The CDR3 protein is CSVETLAGGPSEQFF. The CDR3 region has the DNA TGCAGCGTTGAGACCTTAGCGGGAGGGCCCTCCGAGCAGTTCTTC.

In DNA form, the CDR3 reads TGTGCCAGCAGCTTAAAGGGGGGGACAACTGAAGCTTTCTTT. This encodes CASSLKGGTTEAFF. The J gene is TRBJ1-1, the V gene TRBV7-9, with D perhaps matching TRBD1 (6 bases). The CDR3 is made up of 14 amino acids. Germline-derived CDR1 and CDR2 are SEHNR and FQNEAQ (reference sequence). Trimming stripped 2 bases from V and 5 bases from J, with 12 bases between.

The DNA of the CDR3 is TGTGCCAGCAGCCCCTCCCGGGCCAGATATAATTCACCCCTCCACTTT. This encodes CASSPSRARYNSPLHF. The chain joins TRBV7-9 to TRBJ1-6; D ambiguous. The CDR3 is 16 amino acids. Germline CDR1 reads SEHNR; CDR2 reads FQNEAQ (reference sequence). V was trimmed by 5 bases and J by 4 bases, leaving 15 bases between them.

This chain uses TRBV19 with TRBJ2-1; 8 nucleotides line up with TRBD2. The germline V gene has CDR1 LNHDA and CDR2 SQIVND (reference sequence). The CDR3 has 13 residues. The J segment lost 10 bases and the V segment lost 7 bases, leaving 9 bases of the junction unmatched. Here the CDR3 DNA reads TGTGCCAGTACCCCCACTAGCGGCCCCGAGCAGTTCTTC. It is translated as CASTPTSGPEQFF.

CDR3 loop: CASSPQRESAYGYTF. CDR3 in DNA: TGTGCCAGCTCACCTCAACGGGAGTCCGCCTATGGCTACACCTTC. The chain employs TRBV18 and TRBJ1-2; unclear D gene. Trimming took 3 bases from V and 4 from J, leaving 15 bases between them. Germline lookup yields CDR1 KGHSH and CDR2 LQKENI. This CDR3 contains 15 residues.

The rearrangement joins TRBV27 to TRBJ1-5; tentative D call: TRBD1 (6 bases). Trimming shortened V by 3 bases and J by 4 bases, and 10 bases separated the two germline ends. Germline CDR1 is MNHEY and CDR2 is SMNVEV (reference sequence). The CDR3 has 14 residues. The DNA for the CDR3 is TGTGCCAGCAGTTTCGGGCAGGGGAATCAGCCCCAGCATTTT. The encoded protein is CASSFGQGNQPQHF.

This chain connects TRBV28 to TRBJ1-1; no definite D call. This CDR3 spans 13 amino acids. Germline loops: CDR1 MDHEN, CDR2 SYDVKM. Between the trimmed V and J ends, which lost 2 bases and 4 bases, there was a span of 8 bases. In DNA form, the CDR3 reads TGTGCCAGCAGTTTAAGGGATTTCACTGAAGCTTTCTTT. It codes for CASSLRDFTEAFF.